These 5 T cell receptor beta chains were sequenced from one sample in a study of T cells in Graves' hyperthyroidism and ophthalmopathy (dated by TCRdb to the late 2010s). Library prep was done by multiplex PCR. The instrument given in TCRdb is Illumina HiSeq 2000. Amplification of TCR beta CDR3 regions was carried out from RNA transcripts. The first round of RT-PCR for the TCR CDR3 was performed with the HTBI primer set and the Qiagen OneStep RT-PCR kit. The raw public data were reprocessed by TCRdb itself: fastp quality trimming at Q25, MiXCR clonotype calling, in-frame beta chains only. Each entry merges the rows of one CDR3 protein and shows their most common DNA and genes. The sample table lists approximately 480,000 distinct CDR3 sequences, more than 20% of them with a count of one. Together, the top ten hold 26% of the sample. The sample consisted of blood. Source of these receptors: a man younger than 35 with Graves' hyperthyroidism.

This clonotype showed up many times. An end of the junction does not agree with germline; a read error may underlie this. The chain employs TRBV6-1 and TRBJ1-2, with 9 bases matching TRBD1. CDR3 length equals 16 residues. CDR1 and CDR2 (germline): MNHNS, SASEGT. CDR3 coding DNA: TGTGCCAGCAGTCCCCTAACAGGGGGCGCCGGCTATGACTACACCTTC. Residues: CASSPLTGGAGYDYTF.

The rearrangement uses TRBV20-1 and TRBJ2-7, with D possibly matching TRBD2 (6 bases). Trimming left V 6 bases short and J 6 bases short, with 12 bases between. This CDR3 is 11 amino acids long. Germline V gene sequence: CDR1 DFQATT, CDR2 SNEGSKA (reference sequence). The CDR3 nucleotides are TGCAGTGCGTCCACTAGCTTCGAGCAGTACTTC. It is translated as CSASTSFEQYF.

This clonotype was recorded at least ten times. The J gene is TRBJ2-7, the V gene TRBV12-3 or TRBV12-4; 8 bases fit TRBD1. V shed 5 bases, J shed 5 bases, and the junction held 11 bases outside the gene matches. This CDR3 has 15 amino acids. This CDR3 is CASSPWTGLMNEQYF. In nucleotides, the CDR3 is TGTGCCAGCAGTCCGTGGACAGGGTTGATGAACGAGCAGTACTTC.

This chain uses TRBV11-1 with TRBJ1-1; D is unclear. Germline-derived CDR1 and CDR2 are SGHAT and FQDESV (reference sequence). The CDR3 covers 15 residues. Trimming stripped 1 base from V and 0 bases from J, with 9 bases between. The CDR3, as DNA: TGTGCCAGCAGCTTAGACACAGACCTGAACACTGAAGCTTTCTTT. Translating it yields CASSLDTDLNTEAFF.

This clonotype was detected many times. The V gene is TRBV7-9, the J gene TRBJ2-5; 7 nucleotides match TRBD1. This CDR3 is built from 12 residues. Germline-derived CDR1 and CDR2 are SEHNR and FQNEAQ (reference sequence). J was trimmed by 5 bases and V by 6 bases; bases with no gene match: 3. CDR3 DNA sequence: TGTGCCAGCAGACAGGGGACGGAGACCCAGTACTTC. This gives the protein CASRQGTETQYF.